The 5 T cell receptor beta chains below come from one sample, sequenced in a study of cytomegalovirus exposure and HLA in healthy donors. With 60 Vbeta and 13 Jbeta primers, the PCR was carried out. Clones were read by immunoSEQ multiplex PCR, and TCRdb kept only the in-frame ones, dropping some. This sample contains around 52,000 clones. The sequenced sample was PBMCs. The origin of the receptors is a woman aged 45-60 years in good health and CMV-seropositive.

V usage is TRBV7-9 and J usage is TRBJ1-6; no definite D call. Trimming pared 3 bases from V and 7 bases from J, leaving 13 bases between. Germline V gene data show CDR1 as SEHNR and CDR2 as FQNEAQ (reference sequence). CDR3 length equals 15 residues. CDR3 coding DNA: TGTGCCAGCAGCTTGTCTCGAGGGCCAAATTCACCCCTCCACTTT. Amino acids: CASSLSRGPNSPLHF.

The chain is built from TRBV2 and TRBJ1-1; a possible D gene is TRBD1 (5 bases). The ends were cut back, 6 bases at V and 1 base at J, with 15 bases in the middle. Germline CDR1 is SNHLY and CDR2 is FYNNEI. The CDR3 is 15 amino acids. DNA for the CDR3: TGTGCCAGCAGGGGGGGGACGCAAGAGAACACTGAAGCTTTCTTT. Protein: CASRGGTQENTEAFF.

This chain connects TRBV7-3 to TRBJ1-1; no firm D call. Germline V gene sequence: CDR1 SGHTA, CDR2 FQGTGA. The length of the CDR3 is 13 residues. The V end was cut by 3 bases, the J end by 0 bases, with 5 bases between. CDR3 amino acids: CASSFSVNTEAFF. The DNA for the CDR3 is TGTGCCAGCAGCTTTTCAGTGAACACTGAAGCTTTCTTT.

V and J are TRBV6-5 and TRBJ2-2; 7 bases map to TRBD2. This CDR3 contains 15 residues. Germline CDR1 MNHEY, CDR2 SVGAGI. Trimming cost V 2 bases and J 2 bases; bases outside gene matches: 2. In DNA form, the CDR3 reads TGTGCCAGCAGTTACGCTAGCGGAAACACCGGGGAGCTGTTTTTT. This encodes CASSYASGNTGELFF.

This chain connects TRBV7-8 to TRBJ2-7, with D possibly being TRBD1 (6 bases). This CDR3 is built from 14 residues. With 5 bases removed from V and 3 bases from J, the gap between germline ends came to 14 bases. The germline V gene has CDR1 SGHVS and CDR2 FQNEAQ. The CDR3 sequence is CASSPRDTIYEQYF. Here the CDR3 DNA reads TGTGCCAGCAGCCCCCGGGACACCATCTACGAGCAGTACTTC.